Detailed here is one T cell receptor (beta chain). This sample was included in a study of T cell responses to AZD1222 COVID-19 vaccine. The method was immunoSEQ multiplex PCR; TCRdb's version includes in-frame clones alone and lacks a portion of them. The sample shows approximately 170,000 clones, over 75% of them seen only once. V lost 5 bases and J lost 0, with 14 bases in between. The germline V gene encodes CDR1 MDHEN and CDR2 SYDVKM. The CDR3 extends over 16 amino acids. This sequence joins TRBV28 and TRBJ2-1, with D perhaps given as TRBD1 or TRBD2 (5 bases each). The sequence came from an adult in good health. The material was peripheral blood, obtained on day 0 of AZD1222 vaccination. The CDR3 sequence: CASSGAGTFSYNEQFF. As DNA, the CDR3 is TGTGCCAGCAGTGGGGCCGGGACGTTCTCCTACAATGAGCAGTTCTTC.